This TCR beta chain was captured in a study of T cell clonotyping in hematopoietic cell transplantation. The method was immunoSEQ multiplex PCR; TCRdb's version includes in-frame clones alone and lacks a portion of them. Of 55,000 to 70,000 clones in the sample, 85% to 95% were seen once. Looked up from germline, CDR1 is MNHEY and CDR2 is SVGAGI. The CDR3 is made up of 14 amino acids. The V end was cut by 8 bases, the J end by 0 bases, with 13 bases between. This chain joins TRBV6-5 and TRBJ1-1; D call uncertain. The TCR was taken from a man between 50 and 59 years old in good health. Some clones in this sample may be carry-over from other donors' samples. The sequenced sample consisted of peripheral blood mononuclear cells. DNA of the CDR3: TGTGCCAGCTACCCCCCCGCGATGAACACTGAAGCTTTCTTT. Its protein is CASYPPAMNTEAFF.